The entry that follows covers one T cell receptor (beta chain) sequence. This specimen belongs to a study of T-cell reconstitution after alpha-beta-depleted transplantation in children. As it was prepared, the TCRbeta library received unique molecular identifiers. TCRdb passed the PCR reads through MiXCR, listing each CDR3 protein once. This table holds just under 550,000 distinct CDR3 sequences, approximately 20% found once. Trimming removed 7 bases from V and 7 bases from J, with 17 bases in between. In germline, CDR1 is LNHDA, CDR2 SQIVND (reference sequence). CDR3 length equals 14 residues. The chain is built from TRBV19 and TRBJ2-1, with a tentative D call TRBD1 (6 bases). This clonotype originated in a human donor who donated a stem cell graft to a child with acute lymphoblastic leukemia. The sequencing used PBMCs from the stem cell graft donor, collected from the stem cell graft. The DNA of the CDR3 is TGTGCCAGTAAATTAGGGGGTCCACAAAATGAGCAGTTCTTC. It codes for CASKLGGPQNEQFF.